Listed below are T cell receptor beta chains from one sample, sequenced in a study of OX40 agonist ivuxolimab in advanced cancers. Method: immunoSEQ multiplex PCR; TCRdb's copy keeps in-frame clones and lacks some. Here the sample spans under 80,000 clones, about nine tenths being singletons. Sequencing used CD4+ or CD8+ T cells sorted from blood, obtained in a trial of the OX40 agonist ivuxolimab. The origin of the receptors is an adult with an advanced solid tumor such as melanoma, head and neck, liver or kidney cancer. Both conserved end residues are part of each CDR3. The D gene is left open where the match is weak. The listing skips clone size in some rows; elsewhere it reads once, few, many or a size class.

cdr3_aa cdr3_nt d_call j_call clone_size cdr3_length v_call
CASMADNNSPLHF TGTGCCAGCATGGCAGACAATAATTCACCCCTCCACTTT NA TRBJ1-6 NA 13 TRBV6-5
CASSQDSQRNYGYTF TGCGCCAGCAGCCAAGACAGCCAGCGTAACTATGGCTACACCTTC NA TRBJ1-2 NA 15 TRBV4-3
CASSLGTDTQYF TGTGCCAGCAGCCTGGGCACAGATACGCAGTATTTT NA TRBJ2-3 NA 12 TRBV7-8
CASSPGLEATETQYF TGTGCCAGCAGCCCGGGACTAGAGGCGACCGAGACCCAGTACTTC TRBD2 TRBJ2-5 NA 15 TRBV5-4
CASSELGTGSAQSAYNEQFF TGTGCCAGCAGTGAACTAGGGACAGGGTCGGCCCAATCAGCCTACAATGAGCAGTTCTTC TRBD1 TRBJ2-1 NA 20 TRBV6-1
CSVEDQGRGYYGYTF TGCAGCGTTGAAGATCAGGGCAGGGGTTACTATGGCTACACCTTC NA TRBJ1-2 NA 15 TRBV29-1
CASSFSRERYEQYF TGTGCCAGCAGCTTTTCCAGGGAAAGATACGAGCAGTACTTC NA TRBJ2-7 NA 14 TRBV7-2
CASGGQPLNNEQFF TGTGCCAGCGGAGGACAGCCCTTGAACAATGAGCAGTTCTTC NA TRBJ2-1 NA 14 TRBV7-2
CAGSGTYSYEQYF TGTGCCGGCAGCGGGACGTACTCCTACGAGCAGTACTTC TRBD2 TRBJ2-7 NA 13 TRBV2
CASSVGGTTQETQYF TGTGCCAGCAGCGTGGGCGGGACCACCCAAGAGACCCAGTACTTC NA TRBJ2-5 NA 15 TRBV9
CASSRTQGAGYEQYF TGTGCCAGCAGTCGTACTCAGGGGGCTGGCTACGAGCAGTACTTC TRBD1 TRBJ2-7 few 15 TRBV6-5
CASSYHGTGSYEQYF TGTGCCAGCAGTTACCACGGGACGGGATCCTACGAGCAGTACTTC NA TRBJ2-7 NA 15 TRBV6-5
CASSLSWDHYGYTF TGTGCCAGCAGTTTATCCTGGGACCACTATGGCTACACCTTC NA TRBJ1-2 NA 14 TRBV27
CASSQDFSFQETQYF TGTGCCAGCAGCCAAGATTTTTCCTTTCAAGAGACCCAGTACTTC NA TRBJ2-5 NA 15 TRBV14
CASRLRGQNSYEQYF TGCGCCAGCCGTTTGCGTGGGCAGAACTCCTACGAGCAGTACTTC NA TRBJ2-7 NA 15 TRBV5-1
CASTVESSSYEQYF TGTGCCAGCACCGTTGAGAGTTCCTCCTACGAGCAGTACTTC NA TRBJ2-7 NA 14 TRBV2
CASSANWGSNQPQHF TGTGCCAGCAGTGCCAATTGGGGGAGCAATCAGCCCCAGCATTTT NA TRBJ1-5 NA 15 TRBV6-4
CASSYLAGGPDTQYF TGCGCCAGCAGCTATCTAGCGGGAGGGCCAGATACGCAGTATTTT TRBD2 TRBJ2-3 NA 15 TRBV5-1
CASSVGFSGGGGQNIQYF TGTGCCAGCAGCGTAGGGTTTTCGGGGGGCGGTGGACAAAACATTCAGTACTTC NA TRBJ2-4 NA 18 TRBV9
CASKLYAIGRADEQFF TGTGCCAGCAAACTCTACGCAATCGGACGGGCCGATGAGCAGTTCTTC NA TRBJ2-1 NA 16 TRBV28
CASRRTGGLNQPQHF TGTGCCAGCAGGCGGACAGGGGGCCTTAATCAGCCCCAGCATTTT TRBD1 TRBJ1-5 NA 15 TRBV27
CASSFWTGETGELFF TGTGCCAGCAGCTTCTGGACAGGGGAGACCGGGGAGCTGTTTTTT TRBD1 TRBJ2-2 NA 15 TRBV5-4
CASSLEGISYNEQFF TGTGCCAGCAGTTTAGAAGGGATATCCTACAATGAGCAGTTCTTC NA TRBJ2-1 NA 15 TRBV27
CASSIEAGRGAFF TGTGCCAGTAGTATAGAGGCGGGTCGGGGAGCTTTCTTT NA TRBJ1-1 NA 13 TRBV19
CASRQGGPYNEQFF TGTGCCAGCAGACAGGGAGGCCCCTACAATGAGCAGTTCTTC NA TRBJ2-1 NA 14 TRBV7-2
CASSFSSGTVTEAFF TGTGCCAGCAGCTTCTCCTCCGGGACAGTCACTGAAGCTTTCTTT TRBD1 TRBJ1-1 NA 15 TRBV7-2
CASSLTRGGSSYEQYF TGTGCCAGCAGTTTAACCCGGGGAGGTAGCTCCTACGAGCAGTACTTC NA TRBJ2-7 NA 16 TRBV27
CASRERGSETQYF TGTGCCAGCAGGGAGCGGGGGTCGGAGACCCAGTACTTC TRBD2 TRBJ2-5 NA 13 TRBV2
CASGRFGQGIIYTF TGTGCCAGCGGAAGATTCGGACAGGGGATCATCTACACCTTC TRBD1 TRBJ1-2 NA 14 TRBV6-5
CASSEEASGFYNEQFF TGTGCCAGCAGTGAAGAGGCTAGCGGTTTTTACAATGAGCAGTTCTTC TRBD2 TRBJ2-1 once 16 TRBV6-1
CASSMTGLGELFF TGTGCCAGTAGTATGACAGGGCTCGGGGAGCTGTTTTTT TRBD1 TRBJ2-2 few 13 TRBV19
CASSLVTGRTAPTAEYYTF TGTGCCAGCAGCTTGGTAACGGGACGGACCGCTCCCACGGCCGAGTACTACACCTTC NA TRBJ1-2 NA 19 TRBV5-4
CASSIGAGMNTEAFF TGTGCCAGTAGTATAGGTGCAGGGATGAACACTGAAGCTTTCTTT NA TRBJ1-1 NA 15 TRBV19
CASRTRGNTGELFF TGTGCCAGCAGGACAAGGGGGAACACCGGGGAGCTGTTTTTT NA TRBJ2-2 NA 14 TRBV6-1
CASSQQGSPGELFF TGTGCCAGCAGCCAACAGGGTTCGCCCGGGGAGCTGTTTTTT NA TRBJ2-2 NA 14 TRBV7-2
CASSEGQQNQPQHF TGTGCCAGCAGTGAGGGACAGCAAAATCAGCCCCAGCATTTT TRBD1 TRBJ1-5 NA 14 TRBV2
CASSTDRASYEQYF TGTGCCAGTAGTACAGACAGGGCCTCCTACGAGCAGTACTTC TRBD1 TRBJ2-7 NA 14 TRBV19
CASTSGTGGYNEQFF TGTGCCAGCACCTCCGGGACAGGGGGCTACAATGAGCAGTTCTTC TRBD1 TRBJ2-1 NA 15 TRBV7-9
CASSFFGADSTDTQYF TGTGCCAGCAGCTTTTTCGGCGCAGACTCCACAGATACGCAGTATTTT NA TRBJ2-3 NA 16 TRBV11-3
CASSLWVSAGGDSPLHF TGTGCCAGCAGTTTGTGGGTATCGGCAGGGGGGGATTCACCCCTCCACTTT TRBD1 TRBJ1-6 NA 17 TRBV28
CASSINREAEAFF TGTGCCAGTAGTATTAACAGGGAGGCTGAAGCTTTCTTT NA TRBJ1-1 NA 13 TRBV19
CSVLRPPGDTGELFF TGCAGCGTGCTCCGTCCCCCCGGGGACACCGGGGAGCTGTTTTTT NA TRBJ2-2 NA 15 TRBV29-1
CASSQDTRGTPYSNQPQHF TGCGCCAGCAGCCAAGATACACGGGGTACACCGTATAGCAATCAGCCCCAGCATTTT NA TRBJ1-5 NA 19 TRBV4-3
CASSLTAISDTQYF TGTGCCAGCAGCTTAACAGCGATATCAGATACGCAGTATTTT NA TRBJ2-3 NA 14 TRBV7-3
CASSLEGQLDTQYF TGTGCCAGCAGCTTAGAGGGTCAGTTAGATACGCAGTATTTT NA TRBJ2-3 once 14 TRBV7-9
CASSRWTSGSRRSTDTQYF TGTGCCAGCAGCCGGTGGACTAGCGGGAGTAGGAGGAGCACAGATACGCAGTATTTT TRBD2 TRBJ2-3 NA 19 TRBV14
CASSFQISGTYEQYF TGTGCCAGCAGTTTTCAGATTAGCGGGACCTACGAGCAGTACTTC TRBD2 TRBJ2-7 NA 15 TRBV27
CSVVVDREASETQYF TGCAGCGTTGTTGTGGACCGCGAAGCCAGTGAGACCCAGTACTTC NA TRBJ2-5 NA 15 TRBV29-1
CASSPLGGDENIQYF TGTGCCAGCAGCCCCTTGGGCGGGGACGAAAACATTCAGTACTTC NA TRBJ2-4 NA 15 TRBV7-6
CASSSTGTRTGELFF TGTGCCAGCAGTTCAACCGGGACTAGGACCGGGGAGCTGTTTTTT TRBD2 TRBJ2-2 NA 15 TRBV6-5
CASSRLAFTDTQYF TGTGCCAGCAGCCGACTAGCTTTTACAGATACGCAGTATTTT TRBD2 TRBJ2-3 NA 14 TRBV14